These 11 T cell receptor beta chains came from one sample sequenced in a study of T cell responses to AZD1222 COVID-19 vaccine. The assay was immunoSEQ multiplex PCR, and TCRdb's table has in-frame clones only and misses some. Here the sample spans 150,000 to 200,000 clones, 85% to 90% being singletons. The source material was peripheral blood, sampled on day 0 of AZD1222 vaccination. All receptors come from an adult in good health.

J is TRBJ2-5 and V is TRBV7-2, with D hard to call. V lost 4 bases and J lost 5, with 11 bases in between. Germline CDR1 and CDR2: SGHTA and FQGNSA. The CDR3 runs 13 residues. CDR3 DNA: TGTGCCAGCAGCTCACCCACTTGGGAGACCCAGTACTTC. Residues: CASSSPTWETQYF. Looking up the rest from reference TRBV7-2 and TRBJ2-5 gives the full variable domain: GAGVSQSPSNKVTEKGKDVELRCDPISGHTALYWYRQSLGQGLEFLIYFQGNSAPDKSGLPSDRFSAERTGGSVSTLTIQRTQQEDSAVYLCASSSPTWETQYFGPGTRLLVL.

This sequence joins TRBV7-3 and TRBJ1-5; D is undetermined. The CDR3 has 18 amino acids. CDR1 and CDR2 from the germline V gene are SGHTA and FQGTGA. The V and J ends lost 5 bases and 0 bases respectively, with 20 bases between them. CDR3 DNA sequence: TGTGCCAGCAGCCCAAGCTGGACGGACGACCATAGCAATCAGCCCCAGCATTTT. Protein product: CASSPSWTDDHSNQPQHF.

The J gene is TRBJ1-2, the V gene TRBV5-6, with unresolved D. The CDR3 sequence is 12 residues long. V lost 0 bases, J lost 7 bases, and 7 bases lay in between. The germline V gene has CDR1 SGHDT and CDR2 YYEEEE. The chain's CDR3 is CASSLAPSGYTF. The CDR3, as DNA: TGTGCCAGCAGCTTGGCCCCTAGTGGCTACACCTTC.

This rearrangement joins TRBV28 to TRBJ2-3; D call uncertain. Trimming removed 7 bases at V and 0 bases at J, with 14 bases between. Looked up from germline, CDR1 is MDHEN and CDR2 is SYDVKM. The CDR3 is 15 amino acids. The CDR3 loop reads CASISRPRSTDTQYF. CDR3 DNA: TGTGCCAGCATCTCCCGGCCCCGGAGCACAGATACGCAGTATTTT.

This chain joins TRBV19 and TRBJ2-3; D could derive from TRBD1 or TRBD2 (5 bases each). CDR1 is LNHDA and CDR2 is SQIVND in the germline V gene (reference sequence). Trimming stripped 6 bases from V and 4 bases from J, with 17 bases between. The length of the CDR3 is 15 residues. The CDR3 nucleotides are TGTGCCAGTAGGACCGGGGCCCCATTGGCAGATACGCAGTATTTT. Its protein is CASRTGAPLADTQYF.

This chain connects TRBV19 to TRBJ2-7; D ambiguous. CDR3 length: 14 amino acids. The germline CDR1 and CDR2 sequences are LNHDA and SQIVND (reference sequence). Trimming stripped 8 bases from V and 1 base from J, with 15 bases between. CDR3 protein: CASSTGIGSYEQYF. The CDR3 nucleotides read TGTGCCAGTTCGACTGGGATAGGGTCCTACGAGCAGTACTTC. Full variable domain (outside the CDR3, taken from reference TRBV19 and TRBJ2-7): DGGITQSPKYLFRKEGQNVTLSCEQNLNHDAMYWYRQDPGQGLRLIYYSQIVNDFQKGDIAEGYSVSREKKESFPLTVTSAQKNPTAFYLCASSTGIGSYEQYFGPGTRLTVT.

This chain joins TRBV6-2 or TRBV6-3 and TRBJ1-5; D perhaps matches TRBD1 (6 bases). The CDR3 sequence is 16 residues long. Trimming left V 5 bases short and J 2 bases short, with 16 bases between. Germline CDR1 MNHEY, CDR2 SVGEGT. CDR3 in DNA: TGTGCCAGCAGTCTTCTACAGGGTAGAGGCAATCAGCCCCAGCATTTT. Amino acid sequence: CASSLLQGRGNQPQHF.

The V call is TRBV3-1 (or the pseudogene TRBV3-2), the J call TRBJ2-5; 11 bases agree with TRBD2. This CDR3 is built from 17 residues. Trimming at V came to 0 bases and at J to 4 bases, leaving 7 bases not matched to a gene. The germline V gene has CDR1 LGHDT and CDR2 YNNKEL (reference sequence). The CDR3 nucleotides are TGTGCCAGCAGCCAAGAATGGCTAGCGGGGGGTACAGAGACCCAGTACTTC. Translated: CASSQEWLAGGTETQYF.

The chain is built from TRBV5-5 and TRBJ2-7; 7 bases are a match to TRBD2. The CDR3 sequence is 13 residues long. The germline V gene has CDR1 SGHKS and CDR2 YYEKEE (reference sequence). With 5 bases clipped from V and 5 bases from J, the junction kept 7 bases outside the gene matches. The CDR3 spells CASRKRGGDEQYF. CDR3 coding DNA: TGTGCCAGCAGGAAGCGGGGAGGGGACGAGCAGTACTTC.

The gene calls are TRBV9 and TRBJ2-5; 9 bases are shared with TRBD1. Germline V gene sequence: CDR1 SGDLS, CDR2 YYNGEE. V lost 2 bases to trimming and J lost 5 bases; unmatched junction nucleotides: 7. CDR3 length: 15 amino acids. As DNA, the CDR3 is TGTGCCAGCAGCGTTGGGACAGGGCTACAGGAGACCCAGTACTTC. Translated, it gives CASSVGTGLQETQYF.

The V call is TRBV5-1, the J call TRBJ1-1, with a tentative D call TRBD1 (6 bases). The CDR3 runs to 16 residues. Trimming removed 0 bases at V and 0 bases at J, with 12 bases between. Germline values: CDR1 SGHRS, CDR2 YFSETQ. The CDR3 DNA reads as TGCGCCAGCAGCTTGGGCCGGGGGGGCGTGAACACTGAAGCTTTCTTT. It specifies CASSLGRGGVNTEAFF.